The clone carrying this T cell receptor beta chain came up many times. What it binds is not known. This record belongs to a study of T cell repertoires in cytomegalovirus infection. The study, taken as a whole, reports: The cumulative frequency of public TCR beta families distinguished individuals who carried CMV together with the relevant HLA.

TCRdb fed the reads into MiXCR, producing one record per CDR3 protein. This table has more than 500,000 distinct CDR3 sequences, about 15% appearing once. CDR3 length: 13 amino acids. J was trimmed by 2 bases and V by 3 bases; bases with no gene match: 1. Germline V lookup: CDR1 MDHEN, CDR2 SYDVKM. The sequencing input was CD8+ T cells from PBMCs. The source of this sequence is a human donor in good health (CMV status not recorded). Some clones in this sample may be carry-over from other donors' samples. The chain has TRBV28 and TRBJ2-7, with TRBD2 matching over 7 bases. This chain's CDR3 is CASSFRGAYEQYF. As DNA, the CDR3 is TGTGCCAGCAGTTTTCGGGGGGCCTACGAGCAGTACTTC.